A single sample gave rise to the 31 T cell receptor beta chains below, sequenced in a study of vaccination and CD4 T cells after COVID-19. Treatment here: approximately nine-day PBMC culture with coronavirus spike peptide pools or control peptides (ViraFEST assay). Gathered ahead of the COVID-19 pandemic (2011-2018) were the CD4+ T cells of the unexposed donor. Sequencing of DNA taken from cultured CD4+ T cells relied on the Oncomine TCR Beta short-read assay. TCRdb reanalysed the PCR reads using MiXCR and keeps one entry per CDR3 protein. Among 1,500 or so distinct CDR3 sequences listed, around 12% were seen once. Their antigens remain unidentified. Sequenced input: CD4+ T cells from blood, cultured in vitro. The receptors here all came from a human donor in good health.

This clonotype has only a few counts. The rearrangement uses TRBV4-2 and TRBJ2-7; TRBD2 matches at 9 bases. Looked up from germline, CDR1 is LGHNA and CDR2 is YNFKEQ. Unmatched junction bases numbered 6, after V lost 3 bases and J lost 0 bases. CDR3 length equals 16 residues. The CDR3: CASSQGSSGASYEQYF. DNA of the CDR3: TGTGCCAGCAGCCAGGGTTCTAGCGGGGCCTCCTACGAGCAGTACTTC.

J is TRBJ2-7 and V is TRBV11-1, with D maybe TRBD2 (6 bases). Germline V CDR1 and CDR2: SGHAT, FQDESV (reference sequence). CDR3 size: 14 residues. The ends were cut back, 3 bases at V and 0 bases at J, with 9 bases in the middle. CDR3 coding DNA: TGTGCCAGCAGCTTTGCCGGGAGCTCCTACGAGCAGTACTTC. Protein sequence: CASSFAGSSYEQYF. The variable domain in full, with the rest retrieved from reference TRBV11-1 and TRBJ2-7, is EAEVAQSPRYKITEKSQAVAFWCDPISGHATLYWYRQILGQGPELLVQFQDESVVDDSQLPKDRFSAERLKGVDSTLKIQPAELGDSAMYLCASSFAGSSYEQYFGPGTRLTVT.

This clonotype occurred a few times. The chain couples TRBV20-1 to TRBJ2-7; 7 bases agree with TRBD2. Trimming removed 6 bases from V and 5 bases from J; junction bases left unmatched: 13. The CDR3 runs to 14 residues. Germline CDR1 reads DFQATT; CDR2 reads SNEGSKA (reference sequence). Written as DNA, the CDR3 is TGCAGTGCCACTTTCGGGACTATAGTACACGAGCAGTACTTC. The encoded protein is CSATFGTIVHEQYF.

Sample share makes this clonotype medium-sized. The chain couples TRBV6-5 to TRBJ1-2; no clear D. The CDR3 is 12 residues long. V was pared by 4 bases and J by 5 bases, with 8 bases between. CDR1 is MNHEY and CDR2 is SVGAGI in the germline V gene. For the CDR3, the DNA is TGTGCCAGCAGTTGGACGGATTATGGCTACACCTTC. This sequence encodes CASSWTDYGYTF.

About this clonotype itself: This may be a read error: a much more frequent sequence differs by one nucleotide. The V call is TRBV20-1, the J call TRBJ2-5, with D unclear. Trimming took off 0 bases at V and 0 bases at J, with 11 bases between the two ends. Germline CDR1 reads DFQATT; CDR2 reads SNEGSKA (reference sequence). CDR3 length: 15 amino acids. The DNA for the CDR3 is TGCAGTGCTAGAGATCTGACCAGGAACCAAGAGACCCAGTACTTC. As protein: CSARDLTRNQETQYF.

The V and J genes are TRBV18 and TRBJ2-5; D unclear. Trimming took off 3 bases at V and 0 bases at J, with 5 bases between the two ends. The CDR3 sequence is 13 residues long. Germline CDR1 and CDR2: KGHSH and LQKENI. CDR3 region: CASSPQYQETQYF. The CDR3 DNA reads as TGTGCCAGCTCACCCCAGTACCAAGAGACCCAGTACTTC.

As regards this clonotype: This may be a read error, as it is one base from a much larger clone. V is TRBV20-1 and J is TRBJ1-2; D not resolved. CDR1 DFQATT and CDR2 SNEGSKA come from the germline V gene (reference sequence). The CDR3 covers 15 residues. The CDR3 is CSARSTPGGSYGHTF. The CDR3 coding sequence is TGCAGTGCTAGGAGCACGCCCGGAGGTAGCTATGGCCACACCTTC.

By share of the sample, this clonotype is large. The chain combines TRBV20-1 with TRBJ1-6; 7 bases line up with TRBD1. V shed 3 bases and J 7 bases; nucleotides not matched to a gene: 12. This CDR3 is built from 16 residues. Germline values: CDR1 DFQATT, CDR2 SNEGSKA (reference sequence). As DNA, the CDR3 is TGCAGTGCTAGCCCGCCGACAGGGAAAGGAAATTCACCCCTCCACTTT. As protein: CSASPPTGKGNSPLHF.

By proportion, this clonotype is medium-sized. The genes are TRBV6-1 and TRBJ1-2; TRBD1 might be the D (6 bases). V lost 7 bases to trimming and J lost 8 bases, with 20 bases between them. Germline CDR1 reads MNHNS; CDR2 reads SASEGT. The CDR3 runs 14 residues. The CDR3 is CASTKFGQFLGYTF. DNA of the CDR3: TGTGCCAGCACCAAATTCGGACAGTTCCTAGGCTACACCTTC.

This clonotype turned up a few times. The CDR3 coding sequence is TGCGCCAGCAGCCCGGAGGGGACCCTACCCTACGAGCAGTACTTC. Protein product: CASSPEGTLPYEQYF. The gene calls are TRBV5-1 and TRBJ2-7, with D perhaps matching TRBD2 (6 bases). CDR3 size: 15 residues. The germline V gene encodes CDR1 SGHRS and CDR2 YFSETQ. V shed 4 bases and J shed 2 bases, with 16 bases lying between them.

This rearrangement joins TRBV5-6 to TRBJ2-3; 11 bases align to TRBD2. This CDR3 is 16 amino acids long. The V segment lost 4 bases and the J segment 1 base; nucleotides outside the gene matches: 5. CDR1 is SGHDT, CDR2 YYEEEE, per germline. The CDR3 coding sequence is TGTGCCAGCAGCCTGAGGGGACTAGCGGGCACAGATACGCAGTATTTT. Translating it yields CASSLRGLAGTDTQYF.

Judged by abundance, this clonotype is medium-sized. The chain uses TRBV7-6 and TRBJ2-7, with unresolved D. The germline CDR1 and CDR2 sequences are SGHVS and FNYEAQ. With 0 bases removed from V and 3 bases from J, the gap between germline ends came to 6 bases. The length of the CDR3 is 13 residues. CDR3 in DNA: TGTGCCAGCAGCTTAGCCCGGAGCTACGAGCAGTACTTC. It encodes CASSLARSYEQYF. Full variable domain (outside the CDR3, taken from reference TRBV7-6 and TRBJ2-7): GAGVSQSPRYKVTKRGQDVALRCDPISGHVSLYWYRQALGQGPEFLTYFNYEAQQDKSGLPNDRFSAERPEGSISTLTIQRTEQRDSAMYRCASSLARSYEQYFGPGTRLTVT.

J is TRBJ1-1 and V is TRBV11-2, with 9 bases identical to TRBD1. In germline, CDR1 is SGHAT, CDR2 FQNNGV. Trimming removed 5 bases from V and 11 bases from J; junction bases left unmatched: 6. The CDR3 consists of 12 residues. The CDR3 loop is CASSPGTGLAFF. The CDR3 nucleotides read TGTGCCAGCAGCCCAGGGACAGGGTTGGCTTTCTTT.

In its sample, this clonotype is medium-sized. The V and J genes are TRBV15 and TRBJ1-4; possible D gene TRBD1, 6 bases. Between the trimmed V and J ends, which lost 7 bases and 5 bases, there was a span of 17 bases. CDR3 size: 15 residues. Germline CDR1 LNHNV, CDR2 YYDKDF (reference sequence). DNA of the CDR3: TGTGCCACCACCAACGACAGGAACTCGAATGAAAAACTGTTTTTT. It specifies CATTNDRNSNEKLFF.

This clonotype is medium-sized. The V gene is TRBV7-9, the J gene TRBJ2-3; D gene ambiguous. Germline V gene lookup returns CDR1 SEHNR and CDR2 FQNEAQ (reference sequence). The CDR3 covers 12 residues. The V gene lost 6 bases and the J gene lost 0 bases, with 4 bases spanning the gap. CDR3 residues: CASRWSTDTQYF. The CDR3 region has the DNA TGTGCCAGCAGGTGGAGCACAGATACGCAGTATTTT.

In its sample, this clonotype was seen a few times. The CDR3 loop reads CATPKSGVGNTGELFF. The CDR3 DNA reads TGTGCCACCCCAAAATCGGGGGTGGGAAACACCGGGGAGCTGTTTTTT. The J gene is TRBJ2-2, the V gene TRBV19, with D perhaps TRBD2 (6 bases). V was pared by 10 bases and J by 2 bases, with 20 bases between. The CDR3 consists of 16 residues. Germline V lookup: CDR1 LNHDA, CDR2 SQIVND (reference sequence).

This clonotype turned up a few times. The chain uses TRBV19 and TRBJ1-5; 7 bases fit TRBD1. V lost 3 bases and J lost 6; bases outside the gene matches: 11. Germline assignment: CDR1 LNHDA and CDR2 SQIVND (reference sequence). CDR3 length equals 16 residues. The CDR3 sequence is CASSITQTGVGQPQHF. The CDR3 DNA sequence: TGTGCCAGTAGTATCACCCAAACAGGGGTGGGTCAGCCCCAGCATTTT.

This clonotype was counted a few times. V is TRBV30 and J is TRBJ2-7, with D perhaps matching TRBD1 or TRBD2 (5 bases each). CDR1 and CDR2 (germline): GTSNPN, SVGIG (reference sequence). V gave up 2 bases and J gave up 0 bases, with 11 bases separating them. This CDR3 region has 14 residues. This chain's CDR3 is CAWSPGTGSYEQYF. The CDR3 DNA sequence: TGTGCCTGGAGTCCCGGGACGGGCTCCTACGAGCAGTACTTC. Based on the CDR3 plus reference TRBV30 and TRBJ2-7, the full variable domain is SQTIHQWPATLVQPVGSPLSLECTVEGTSNPNLYWYRQAAGRGLQLLFYSVGIGQISSEVPQNLSASRPQDRQFILSSKKLLLSDSGFYLCAWSPGTGSYEQYFGPGTRLTVT.

This clonotype was observed a handful of times. The chain recombines TRBV11-3 with TRBJ2-3; 14 bases align to TRBD2. V gave up 5 bases and J gave up 3 bases; unmatched junction bases: 4. The CDR3 sequence is 16 residues long. The germline V gene encodes CDR1 SGHNT and CDR2 YENEEA. The CDR3 loop reads CASSLGTSGRTDTQYF. The CDR3 DNA reads as TGTGCCAGCAGCCTTGGGACTAGCGGGAGAACAGATACGCAGTATTTT.

This clonotype was picked up a small number of times. The genes are TRBV5-1 and TRBJ1-5, with 7 bases that match TRBD1. The V gene end was trimmed by 2 bases and the J gene end by 4 bases; junction bases not matched to a gene: 0. This CDR3 has 13 residues. Germline V CDR1 and CDR2: SGHRS, YFSETQ. The DNA of the CDR3 is TGCGCCAGCAGCTTACAGGGGAATCAGCCCCAGCATTTT. The encoded protein is CASSLQGNQPQHF.

This chain connects TRBV29-1 to TRBJ2-7, with a tentative D call TRBD2 (7 bases). The CDR3 is 17 residues long. CDR1 is SQVTM and CDR2 is ANQGSEA in the germline V gene. The V end was cut by 0 bases, the J end by 6 bases, with 24 bases between. CDR3 DNA: TGCAGCGTTGAAGATCCCGCGGGGGCCACCTCCGTGGGCGAGCAGTACTTC. Protein: CSVEDPAGATSVGEQYF.

This clonotype is judged medium-sized. V and J are TRBV15 and TRBJ2-3; a weak D match, TRBD2 (5 bases). With 0 bases removed from V and 2 bases from J, the gap between germline ends came to 9 bases. CDR1 and CDR2 (germline): LNHNV, YYDKDF (reference sequence). This CDR3 has 15 residues. In DNA form, the CDR3 reads TGTGCCACCAGCAGAGATCCGGGGAACACAGATACGCAGTATTTT. This codes for CATSRDPGNTDTQYF.

The chain employs TRBV2 and TRBJ2-2; TRBD2 matches at 12 bases. The J segment lost 2 bases and the V segment lost 6 bases, leaving 7 bases of the junction unmatched. The CDR3 length is 17 residues. CDR1 and CDR2 (germline): SNHLY, FYNNEI. The CDR3 loop reads CASRDLAGGLNTGELFF. CDR3 in DNA: TGTGCCAGCAGAGATCTAGCGGGGGGGCTAAACACCGGGGAGCTGTTTTTT. The entire variable domain, with the rest obtained from reference TRBV2 and TRBJ2-2, is as follows: EPEVTQTPSHQVTQMGQEVILRCVPISNHLYFYWYRQILGQKVEFLVSFYNNEISEKSEIFDDQFSVERPDGSNFTLKIRSTKLEDSAMYFCASRDLAGGLNTGELFFGEGSRLTVL.

By proportion, this clonotype is medium-sized (0.01 to 0.1%). The chain carries TRBV2 and TRBJ1-5; the D is unclear. V was trimmed by 5 bases and J by 5 bases, leaving 13 bases between them. Germline V lookup: CDR1 SNHLY, CDR2 FYNNEI. The CDR3 runs to 14 residues. The CDR3 region has the DNA TGTGCCAGCAGTCCGGTGTCTATGGATCAGCCCCAGCATTTT. This codes for CASSPVSMDQPQHF. The full variable domain, completed using reference TRBV2 and TRBJ1-5, is EPEVTQTPSHQVTQMGQEVILRCVPISNHLYFYWYRQILGQKVEFLVSFYNNEISEKSEIFDDQFSVERPDGSNFTLKIRSTKLEDSAMYFCASSPVSMDQPQHFGDGTRLSIL.

Judged by abundance, this clonotype is medium-sized (0.01 to 0.1%). This chain uses TRBV6-2 or TRBV6-3 with TRBJ2-1; 7 bases fit TRBD1. Germline CDR1 MNHEY, CDR2 SVGEGT. There are 14 residues in the CDR3. Trimming took 10 bases from V and 1 from J; bases not matched to a gene: 7. CDR3 residues: CATHETGSYNEQFF. Written as DNA, the CDR3 is TGTGCCACCCACGAGACAGGGTCCTACAATGAGCAGTTCTTC.

Turning to this clonotype: A much bigger clone sits one base away, suggesting this may be a read error. V and J are TRBV6-1 and TRBJ2-2; a possible D gene is TRBD2 (7 bases). Deletions cut 7 bases from V and 10 bases from J, with 25 bases between. This CDR3 has 16 residues. Germline V gene sequence: CDR1 MNHNS, CDR2 SASEGT. CDR3 sequence: CASTPRPAGAAEELFF. Written as DNA, the CDR3 is TGTGCCAGCACCCCTCGTCCGGCGGGGGCTGCCGAGGAGCTGTTTTTT.

This clonotype was found once. This rearrangement joins TRBV19 to TRBJ1-1; D not certain. V dropped 3 bases and J dropped 1 base, with 12 bases sitting between them. The CDR3 is made up of 15 amino acids. CDR1 LNHDA and CDR2 SQIVND come from the germline V gene (reference sequence). CDR3 nucleotide sequence: TGTGCCAGTAGTATTTCGCACAATCGGAACACTGAAGCTTTCTTT. Translation: CASSISHNRNTEAFF.

This clonotype is medium-sized by share. This chain links TRBV6-2 or TRBV6-3 with TRBJ1-2; 8 bases align to TRBD1. Germline V lookup: CDR1 MNHEY, CDR2 SVGEGT. This CDR3 contains 12 residues. V shed 5 bases and J 6 bases; nucleotides not matched to a gene: 2. Here the CDR3 reads CASSKTGDGYTF. The CDR3 DNA follows: TGTGCCAGCAGTAAGACAGGGGATGGCTACACCTTC.

This clonotype occurred a few times. Here the CDR3 DNA reads TGTGCCAGCAGCTTAGAGCGCGCCGTCACAGATACGCAGTATTTT. This encodes CASSLERAVTDTQYF. The rearrangement uses TRBV11-2 and TRBJ2-3; D not resolved. In germline, CDR1 is SGHAT, CDR2 FQNNGV. There are 15 residues in the CDR3. Between the trimmed V and J ends, which lost 0 bases and 2 bases, there was a span of 9 bases.

By share, this clonotype ranks as medium-sized. The chain employs TRBV7-8 and TRBJ1-1; the D is unclear. The length of the CDR3 is 12 residues. The V end was cut by 3 bases, the J end by 3 bases, with 5 bases between. The germline gives CDR1 SGHVS, CDR2 FQNEAQ. The CDR3 protein is CASSFRDTEAFF. Here the CDR3 DNA reads TGTGCCAGCAGCTTCAGAGACACTGAAGCTTTCTTT.

This clonotype is labeled as medium-sized. The V call is TRBV7-2, the J call TRBJ2-3; 7 nucleotides line up with TRBD2. Germline V gene lookup returns CDR1 SGHTA and CDR2 FQGNSA. The CDR3 consists of 16 residues. V trimming: 3 bases; J trimming: 2 bases; junction bases outside the gene matches: 8. As DNA, the CDR3 is TGTGCCAGCAGCTTCCGCGGAGCGGGACCCACAGATACGCAGTATTTT. It codes for CASSFRGAGPTDTQYF. The variable domain in full, with the rest retrieved from reference TRBV7-2 and TRBJ2-3, is GAGVSQSPSNKVTEKGKDVELRCDPISGHTALYWYRQSLGQGLEFLIYFQGNSAPDKSGLPSDRFSAERTGGSVSTLTIQRTQQEDSAVYLCASSFRGAGPTDTQYFGPGTRLTVL.